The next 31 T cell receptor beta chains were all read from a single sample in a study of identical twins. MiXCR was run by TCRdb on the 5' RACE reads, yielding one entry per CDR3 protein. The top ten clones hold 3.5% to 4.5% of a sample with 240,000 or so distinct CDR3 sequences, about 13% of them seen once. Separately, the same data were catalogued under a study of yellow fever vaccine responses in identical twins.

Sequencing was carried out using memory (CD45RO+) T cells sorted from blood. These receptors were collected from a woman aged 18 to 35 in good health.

As DNA, the CDR3 is TGTGCCAGCAGCCTTTGGCGCCCCAGGGGCCGGCCTCGATCTGCACAAGCCCAGTTTGGGGAGCAGTACTTC. This encodes CASSLWRPRGRPRSAQAQFGEQYF. The chain is built from TRBV12-1 and TRBJ2-7; TRBD1, the D gene given by the table, was not confirmed from the DNA. TRBV12-1 is a pseudogene segment. The CDR3 contains 24 residues.

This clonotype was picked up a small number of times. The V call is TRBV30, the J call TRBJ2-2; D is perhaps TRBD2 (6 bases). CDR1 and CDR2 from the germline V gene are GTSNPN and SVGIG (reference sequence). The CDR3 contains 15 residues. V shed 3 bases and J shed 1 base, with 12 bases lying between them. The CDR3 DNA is TGTGCCTGGAGGGAGGGCACAAGGAACACCGGGGAGCTGTTTTTT. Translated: CAWREGTRNTGELFF.

CDR3 residues: CASSETGGNLAAGELFF. CDR3 bases: TGTGCCAGCAGTGAAACAGGGGGAAATTTAGCCGCAGGGGAGCTGTTTTTT. The chain links TRBV2 to TRBJ2-2, with 8 nucleotides matching TRBD1. Looked up from germline, CDR1 is SNHLY and CDR2 is FYNNEI. CDR3 length: 17 amino acids. J gave up 8 bases and V 2 bases, and 13 bases lay outside the gene matches.

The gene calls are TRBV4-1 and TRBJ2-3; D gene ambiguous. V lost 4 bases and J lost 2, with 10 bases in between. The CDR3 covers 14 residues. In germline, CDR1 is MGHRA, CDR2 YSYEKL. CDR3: CASSLSTPTDTQYF. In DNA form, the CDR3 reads TGCGCCAGCAGCCTCTCCACACCCACAGATACGCAGTATTTT.

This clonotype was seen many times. The CDR3 nucleotides read TGCGCCAGCAGCCAAGAGGAGCAGGGACAGTATGGTGAGCAGTTCTTC. This encodes CASSQEEQGQYGEQFF. This rearrangement joins TRBV4-3 to TRBJ2-1; the match to TRBD1 covers 7 bases. The V gene's germline CDR1 is LGHNA and CDR2 YSLEER. The CDR3 totals 16 residues. V lost 0 bases and J lost 9; bases outside the gene matches: 11.

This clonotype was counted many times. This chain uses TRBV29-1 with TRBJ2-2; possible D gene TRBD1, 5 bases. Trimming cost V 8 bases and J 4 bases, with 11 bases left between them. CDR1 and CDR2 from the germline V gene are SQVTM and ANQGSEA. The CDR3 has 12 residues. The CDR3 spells CSTDSATGELFF. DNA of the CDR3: TGCAGCACAGACAGCGCCACCGGGGAGCTGTTTTTT.

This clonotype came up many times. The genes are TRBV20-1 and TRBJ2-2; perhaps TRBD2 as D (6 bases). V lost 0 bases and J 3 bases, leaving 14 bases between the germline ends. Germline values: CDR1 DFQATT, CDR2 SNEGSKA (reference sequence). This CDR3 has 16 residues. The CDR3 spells CSARDVLATDTGELFF. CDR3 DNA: TGCAGTGCTAGAGATGTCCTAGCGACAGACACCGGGGAGCTGTTTTTT.

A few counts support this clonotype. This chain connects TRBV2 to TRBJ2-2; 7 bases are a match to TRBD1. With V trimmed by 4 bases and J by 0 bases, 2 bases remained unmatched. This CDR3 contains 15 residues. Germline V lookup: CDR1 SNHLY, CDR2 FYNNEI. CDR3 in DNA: TGTGCCAGCAGTGCAGACAGGGCGAACACCGGGGAGCTGTTTTTT. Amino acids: CASSADRANTGELFF.

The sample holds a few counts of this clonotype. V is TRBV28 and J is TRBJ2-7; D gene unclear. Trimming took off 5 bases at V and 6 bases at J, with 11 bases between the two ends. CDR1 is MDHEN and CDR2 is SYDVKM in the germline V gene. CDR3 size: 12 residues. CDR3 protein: CASSQQIPEQYF. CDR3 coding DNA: TGTGCCAGCAGTCAACAAATCCCCGAGCAGTACTTC.

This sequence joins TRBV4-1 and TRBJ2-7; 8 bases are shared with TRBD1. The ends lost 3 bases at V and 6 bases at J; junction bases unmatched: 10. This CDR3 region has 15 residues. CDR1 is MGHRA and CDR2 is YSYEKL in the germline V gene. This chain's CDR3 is CASSQTPRGLVEQYF. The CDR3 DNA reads TGCGCCAGCAGCCAGACACCCAGGGGGCTTGTCGAGCAGTACTTC.

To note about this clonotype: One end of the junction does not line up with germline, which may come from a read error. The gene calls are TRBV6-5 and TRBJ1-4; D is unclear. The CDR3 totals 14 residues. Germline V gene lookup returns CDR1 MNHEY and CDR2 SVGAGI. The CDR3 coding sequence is TGTGCCAGCAGTTACGGTACAACTAGTGAAAAACTGTTTTTT. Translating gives CASSYGTTSEKLFF.

The chain's CDR3 is CASSSGQIVSEQYF. Written as DNA, the CDR3 is TGTGCCAGCAGTTCCGGACAGATCGTGTCCGAGCAGTACTTC. The rearrangement joins TRBV12-3 or TRBV12-4 to TRBJ2-7; D is perhaps TRBD1 (6 bases). V lost 4 bases to trimming and J lost 6 bases, with 16 bases between them. CDR3 length equals 14 residues.

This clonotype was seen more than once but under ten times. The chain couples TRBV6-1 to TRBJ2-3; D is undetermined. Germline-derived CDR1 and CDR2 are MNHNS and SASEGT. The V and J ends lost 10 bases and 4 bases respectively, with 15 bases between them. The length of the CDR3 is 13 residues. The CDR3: CAIRRVPPDTQYF. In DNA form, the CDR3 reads TGTGCCATCCGTCGGGTGCCCCCAGATACGCAGTATTTT.

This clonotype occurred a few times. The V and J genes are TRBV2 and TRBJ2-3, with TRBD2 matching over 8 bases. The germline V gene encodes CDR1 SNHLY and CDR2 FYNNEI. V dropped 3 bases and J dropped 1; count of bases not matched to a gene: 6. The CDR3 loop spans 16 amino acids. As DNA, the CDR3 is TGTGCCAGCAGTGACTTTGTACTAGCGGGCACAGATACGCAGTATTTT. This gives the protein CASSDFVLAGTDTQYF.

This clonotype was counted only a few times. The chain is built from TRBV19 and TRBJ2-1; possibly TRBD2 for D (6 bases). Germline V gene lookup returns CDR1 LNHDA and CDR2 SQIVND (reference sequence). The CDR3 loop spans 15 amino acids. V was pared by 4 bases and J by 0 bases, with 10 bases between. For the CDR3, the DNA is TGTGCCAGTAGTAAACTAGCCAGCTCCTACAATGAGCAGTTCTTC. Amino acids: CASSKLASSYNEQFF. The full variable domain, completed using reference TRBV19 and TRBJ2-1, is DGGITQSPKYLFRKEGQNVTLSCEQNLNHDAMYWYRQDPGQGLRLIYYSQIVNDFQKGDIAEGYSVSREKKESFPLTVTSAQKNPTAFYLCASSKLASSYNEQFFGPGTRLTVL.

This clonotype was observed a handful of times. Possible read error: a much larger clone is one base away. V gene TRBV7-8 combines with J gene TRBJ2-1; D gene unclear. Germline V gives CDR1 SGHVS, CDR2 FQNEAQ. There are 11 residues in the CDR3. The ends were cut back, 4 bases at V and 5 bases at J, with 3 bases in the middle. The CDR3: CASSSHNEQFF. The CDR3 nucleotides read TGTGCCAGCAGCTCGCACAATGAGCAGTTCTTC.

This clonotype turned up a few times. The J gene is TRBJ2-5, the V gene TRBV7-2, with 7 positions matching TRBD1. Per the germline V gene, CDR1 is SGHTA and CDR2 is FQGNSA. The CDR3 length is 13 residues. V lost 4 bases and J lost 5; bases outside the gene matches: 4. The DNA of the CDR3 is TGTGCCAGCAGCTCTGACAGGGTGGAGACCCAGTACTTC. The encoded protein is CASSSDRVETQYF.

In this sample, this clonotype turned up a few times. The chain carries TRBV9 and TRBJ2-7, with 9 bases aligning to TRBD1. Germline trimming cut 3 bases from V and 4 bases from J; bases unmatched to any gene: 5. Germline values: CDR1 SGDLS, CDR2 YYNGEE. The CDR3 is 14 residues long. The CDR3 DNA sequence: TGTGCCAGCAGCGCGGGACAGGGAAATTACGAGCAGTACTTC. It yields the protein CASSAGQGNYEQYF.

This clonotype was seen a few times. DNA for the CDR3: TGCAGTGCTGTTCTACGGGCAGGGGCAGGTCAGCCCCAGCATTTT. Encoded protein: CSAVLRAGAGQPQHF. The chain carries TRBV20-1 and TRBJ1-5; D possibly corresponds to TRBD1 (6 bases). Germline CDR1 is DFQATT and CDR2 is SNEGSKA (reference sequence). The CDR3 runs 15 residues. The V end lost 5 bases, the J end lost 6 bases, and 20 bases lay between the germline ends.

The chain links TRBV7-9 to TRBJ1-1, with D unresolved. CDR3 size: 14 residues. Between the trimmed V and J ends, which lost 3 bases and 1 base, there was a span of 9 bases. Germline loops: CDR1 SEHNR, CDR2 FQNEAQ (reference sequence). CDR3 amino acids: CASSFTASNTEAFF. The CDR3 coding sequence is TGTGCCAGCAGCTTCACAGCTTCGAACACTGAAGCTTTCTTT.

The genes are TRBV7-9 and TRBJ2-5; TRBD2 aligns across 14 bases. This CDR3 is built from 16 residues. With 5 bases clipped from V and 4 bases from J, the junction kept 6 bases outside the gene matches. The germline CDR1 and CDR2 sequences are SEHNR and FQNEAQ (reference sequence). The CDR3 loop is CASSGLAGGSGETQYF. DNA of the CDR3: TGTGCCAGCAGCGGACTAGCGGGAGGCTCCGGAGAGACCCAGTACTTC.

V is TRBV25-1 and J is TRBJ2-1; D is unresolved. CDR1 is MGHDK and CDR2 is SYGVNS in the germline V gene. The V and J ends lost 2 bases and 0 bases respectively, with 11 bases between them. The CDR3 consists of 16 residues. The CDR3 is CASSEIRMSSYNEQFF. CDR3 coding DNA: TGTGCCAGCAGTGAAATCCGGATGAGCTCCTACAATGAGCAGTTCTTC.

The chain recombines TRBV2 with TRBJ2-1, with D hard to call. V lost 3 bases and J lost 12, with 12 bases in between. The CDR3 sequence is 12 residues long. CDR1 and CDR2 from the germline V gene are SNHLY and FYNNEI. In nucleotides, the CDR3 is TGTGCCAGCAGTGACAGCTATGGGCGGCAGTTCTTC. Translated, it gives CASSDSYGRQFF.

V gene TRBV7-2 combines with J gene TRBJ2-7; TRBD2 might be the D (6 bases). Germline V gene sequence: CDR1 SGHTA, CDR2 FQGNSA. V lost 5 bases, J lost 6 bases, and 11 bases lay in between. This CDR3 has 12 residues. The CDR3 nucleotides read TGTGCCAGCAGCACGGGACTCTCCGAGCAGTACTTC. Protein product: CASSTGLSEQYF. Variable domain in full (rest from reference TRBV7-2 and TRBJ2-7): GAGVSQSPSNKVTEKGKDVELRCDPISGHTALYWYRQSLGQGLEFLIYFQGNSAPDKSGLPSDRFSAERTGGSVSTLTIQRTQQEDSAVYLCASSTGLSEQYFGPGTRLTVT.

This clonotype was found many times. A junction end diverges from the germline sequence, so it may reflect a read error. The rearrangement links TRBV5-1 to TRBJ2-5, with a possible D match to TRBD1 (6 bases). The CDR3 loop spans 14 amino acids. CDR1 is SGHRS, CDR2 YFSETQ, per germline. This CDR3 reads CASSLGRGQETQYF. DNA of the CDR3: TGTGCCAGCAGTTTAGGCAGGGGCCAAGAGACCCAGTACTTC.

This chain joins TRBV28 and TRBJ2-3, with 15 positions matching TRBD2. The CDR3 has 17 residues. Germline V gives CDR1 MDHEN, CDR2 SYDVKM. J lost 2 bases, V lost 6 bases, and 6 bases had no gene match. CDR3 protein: CASSGLAGGRNTDTQYF. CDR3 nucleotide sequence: TGTGCCAGCAGCGGACTAGCGGGGGGGCGGAACACAGATACGCAGTATTTT.

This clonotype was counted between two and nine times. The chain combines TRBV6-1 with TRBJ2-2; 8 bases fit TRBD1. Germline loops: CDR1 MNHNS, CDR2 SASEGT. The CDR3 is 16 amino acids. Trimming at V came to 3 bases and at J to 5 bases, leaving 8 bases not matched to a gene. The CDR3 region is CASSEVFQGATGELFF. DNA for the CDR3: TGTGCCAGCAGTGAGGTATTTCAGGGGGCTACCGGGGAGCTGTTTTTT.

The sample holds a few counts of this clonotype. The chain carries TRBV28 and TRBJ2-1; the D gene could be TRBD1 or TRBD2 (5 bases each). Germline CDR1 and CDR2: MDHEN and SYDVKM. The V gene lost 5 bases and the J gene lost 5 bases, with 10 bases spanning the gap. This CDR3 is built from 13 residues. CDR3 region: CASSRDRDNEQFF. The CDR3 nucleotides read TGTGCCAGCAGTAGGGACCGAGACAATGAGCAGTTCTTC.

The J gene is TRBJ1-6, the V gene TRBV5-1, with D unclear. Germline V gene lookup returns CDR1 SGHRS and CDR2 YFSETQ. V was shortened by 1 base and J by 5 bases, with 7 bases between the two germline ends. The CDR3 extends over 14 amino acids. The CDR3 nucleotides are TGCGCCAGCAGCTTGTATGCGAATAATTCACCCCTCCACTTT. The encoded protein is CASSLYANNSPLHF.

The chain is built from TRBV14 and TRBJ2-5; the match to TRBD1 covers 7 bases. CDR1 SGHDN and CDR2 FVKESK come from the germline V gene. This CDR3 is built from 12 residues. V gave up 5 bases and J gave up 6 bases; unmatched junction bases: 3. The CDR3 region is CASSSRGQTQYF. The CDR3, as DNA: TGTGCCAGCAGCTCAAGGGGGCAGACCCAGTACTTC. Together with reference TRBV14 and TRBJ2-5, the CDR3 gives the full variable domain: EAGVTQFPSHSVIEKGQTVTLRCDPISGHDNLYWYRRVMGKEIKFLLHFVKESKQDESGMPNNRFLAERTGGTYSTLKVQPAELEDSGVYFCASSSRGQTQYFGPGTRLLVL.

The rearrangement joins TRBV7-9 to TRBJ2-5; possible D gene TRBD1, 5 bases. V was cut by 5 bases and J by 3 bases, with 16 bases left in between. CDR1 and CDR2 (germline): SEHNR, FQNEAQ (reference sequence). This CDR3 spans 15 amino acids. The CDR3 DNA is TGTGCCAGCAGCCCCGAGGCAGGGCCGAAAGAGACCCAGTACTTC. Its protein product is CASSPEAGPKETQYF.